Reported below is one TCR beta chain. Distinct nucleotide sequences in the sample also encode this CDR3. Sequenced by immunoSEQ multiplex PCR; TCRdb stores in-frame clones only, minus some. The sample shows 2,500 to 3,000 clones, roughly four fifths of them seen only once. Germline loops: CDR1 MNHEY, CDR2 SVGAGI. Trimming cost V 2 bases and J 3 bases, with 17 bases left between them. CDR3 length: 16 residues. The data derive from a study of brain metastases from non-small cell lung cancer. The sample comprised primary lung tumor tissue. V and J are TRBV6-5 and TRBJ2-7, with D maybe TRBD1 (5 bases). The origin of this receptor is a donor at least 40 years old with non-small cell lung cancer. CDR3 protein: CASSYGAGQRSYEQYF. CDR3 sequence (DNA): TGTGCCAGCAGTTACGGGGCAGGGCAAAGGAGCTACGAGCAGTACTTC.